This TCR beta chain was profiled in a study of T cell responses to AZD1222 COVID-19 vaccine. Study outcomes and limitations: Regions 160-218 and 743-854 held dominance among vaccine-associated CD4 TCRs, which spanned spike. Scientists sampled the repertoires only once the peak T cell response had passed. Seropositive status at baseline applied to only a handful of AZD1222 recipients.

Remarks on this clone: Its target is not known.

Using immunoSEQ multiplex PCR, the repertoire was profiled, and TCRdb retains in-frame clones only, with some absent. This table has some 150,000 clones, approximately 85% appearing once. This CDR3 region has 15 residues. Per the germline V gene, CDR1 is SNHLY and CDR2 is FYNNEI. V dropped 3 bases and J dropped 10; count of bases not matched to a gene: 8. Sample: peripheral blood, taken 28 days after the second dose of the MenACWY control vaccine. The clonotype originates from an adult who received the MenACWY meningococcal vaccine as a control. The chain is built from TRBV2 and TRBJ1-6; TRBD1 agrees at 8 bases. CDR3 bases: TGTGCCAGCAGTGATTATTTGACAGGGGTGTCACCCCTCCACTTT. Encoded protein: CASSDYLTGVSPLHF. The entire variable domain, with the rest obtained from reference TRBV2 and TRBJ1-6, is as follows: EPEVTQTPSHQVTQMGQEVILRCVPISNHLYFYWYRQILGQKVEFLVSFYNNEISEKSEIFDDQFSVERPDGSNFTLKIRSTKLEDSAMYFCASSDYLTGVSPLHFGNGTRLTVT.